This T cell receptor beta chain comes out of a study of T cells in localized non-small cell lung cancer. Clones were read by immunoSEQ multiplex PCR, and TCRdb kept only the in-frame ones, dropping some. This sample carries about 1,600 clones, around 20% of them seen once, and the ten largest clones take 18%. V was pared by 8 bases and J by 6 bases, with 11 bases of the junction left unmatched. The CDR3 covers 16 residues. Germline V gene lookup returns CDR1 LNHDA and CDR2 SQIVND (reference sequence). This clone was seen once. The rearrangement uses TRBV19 and TRBJ2-1; 12 nucleotides agree with TRBD2. The receptor was derived from a woman aged 40 to 75 with stage I lung adenocarcinoma. Sequences were derived from normal lung tissue next to the tumor, sampled before any cancer treatment. CDR3 protein: CASENAGTSGFNEQFF. The CDR3 nucleotides read TGTGCCAGTGAGAATGCCGGGACTAGCGGGTTCAATGAGCAGTTCTTC.